This passage covers 4 T cell receptor beta chains from one sample sequenced in a study of OX40 agonist ivuxolimab in advanced cancers. This table comes from immunoSEQ multiplex PCR, and its TCRdb copy is limited to in-frame clones, with some not included. The table has fewer than 25,000 clones, over 70% seen once; the top ten hold 35% to 45%. Sequences were derived from CD4+ or CD8+ T cells sorted from blood, sampled in a trial of the OX40 agonist ivuxolimab. The receptor source for this set is an adult with an advanced solid tumor such as melanoma, head and neck, liver or kidney cancer.

The gene calls are TRBV5-1 and TRBJ2-1; TRBD2 matches 9 bases. The CDR3 length is 15 residues. Trimming removed 2 bases from V and 5 bases from J; junction bases left unmatched: 5. From germline, CDR1 is SGHRS and CDR2 YFSETQ. CDR3 coding DNA: TGCGCCAGCAGCTTTAGCGGGAGAAAAGACAATGAGCAGTTCTTC. Encoded protein: CASSFSGRKDNEQFF.

This clone came up once. The chain combines TRBV10-3 with TRBJ2-6; possibly TRBD1 or TRBD2 for D (5 bases each). The CDR3 extends over 16 amino acids. Trimming took 7 bases from V and 1 from J, leaving 14 bases between them. Germline CDR1 and CDR2: ENHRY and SYGVKD. CDR3 in amino acids: CAIMGLEGSGANVLTF. The CDR3 coding sequence is TGTGCCATCATGGGCCTCGAGGGGTCTGGGGCCAACGTCCTGACTTTC.

The chain uses TRBV7-9 and TRBJ2-1, with a weak D call TRBD2 (6 bases). The germline V and J ends were trimmed by 1 base and 10 bases, with 11 bases remaining between them. CDR3 length: 13 residues. CDR1 SEHNR and CDR2 FQNEAQ come from the germline V gene (reference sequence). The CDR3 loop is CASSLVELAEQFF. The CDR3 bases are TGTGCCAGCAGCTTAGTAGAGCTAGCGGAGCAGTTCTTC. Full variable domain (remainder filled in from reference TRBV7-9 and TRBJ2-1): DTGVSQNPRHKITKRGQNVTFRCDPISEHNRLYWYRQTLGQGPEFLTYFQNEAQLEKSRLLSDRFSAERPKGSFSTLEIQRTEQGDSAMYLCASSLVELAEQFFGPGTRLTVL.

CDR3 sequence reads: CASSTPGTGFDEQYF. CDR3 sequence (DNA): TGTGCCAGCAGCACCCCCGGGACAGGGTTTGACGAGCAGTACTTC. The chain joins TRBV14 to TRBJ2-7, with 9 bases lining up with TRBD1. CDR3 length: 15 amino acids. With V trimmed by 5 bases and J by 5 bases, 10 bases remained unmatched. Germline lookup yields CDR1 SGHDN and CDR2 FVKESK. The full variable domain, with the rest looked up from reference TRBV14 and TRBJ2-7, is EAGVTQFPSHSVIEKGQTVTLRCDPISGHDNLYWYRRVMGKEIKFLLHFVKESKQDESGMPNNRFLAERTGGTYSTLKVQPAELEDSGVYFCASSTPGTGFDEQYFGPGTRLTVT.